The clone carrying this T cell receptor beta chain was detected only once. This CDR3 is 14 amino acids long. Germline V gives CDR1 SNHLY, CDR2 FYNNEI. The V end lost 10 bases, the J end lost 2 bases, and 14 bases lay between the germline ends. The protocol was immunoSEQ multiplex PCR, while the TCRdb copy is restricted to in-frame clones and leaves out a portion. The top ten hold around 5% of the sample, which has approximately 160,000 clones, about 93% seen once. This sample stems from a study of T cell responses to AZD1222 COVID-19 vaccine. The V call is TRBV2, the J call TRBJ2-2; D is unresolved. Sequencing was performed on peripheral blood, taken on day 0 of AZD1222 vaccination. The clonotype comes from an adult in good health. The CDR3 DNA is TGTGCCATCTCCCAAGACGGAAACACCGGGGAGCTGTTTTTT. It codes for CAISQDGNTGELFF.